This entry lists 16 T cell receptor beta chains sequenced from one sample in a study of response to subunit inactivated influenza vaccine. TCRdb analysed the RT-PCR reads with MiXCR anew, one entry per CDR3 protein. The sample lists about 520,000 distinct CDR3 sequences; approximately 7.2% were seen once. Specimen: PBMCs from blood, collected around 2 years after vaccination. The receptor set was obtained from a man aged 45 to 70 who received an inactivated influenza vaccine.

In this sample, this clonotype turned up a few times. The V call is TRBV7-6, the J call TRBJ2-7; perhaps TRBD1 as D (5 bases). The CDR3 covers 15 residues. CDR1 SGHVS and CDR2 FNYEAQ come from the germline V gene. Trimming removed 1 base at V and 6 bases at J, with 16 bases between. Here the CDR3 DNA reads TGTGCCAGCAGCTTAGACCAGGGATTTACTTTCGAGCAGTACTTC. Encoded protein: CASSLDQGFTFEQYF. The complete variable domain, with remaining parts taken from reference TRBV7-6 and TRBJ2-7, reads GAGVSQSPRYKVTKRGQDVALRCDPISGHVSLYWYRQALGQGPEFLTYFNYEAQQDKSGLPNDRFSAERPEGSISTLTIQRTEQRDSAMYRCASSLDQGFTFEQYFGPGTRLTVT.

This clonotype has a handful of counts. The V gene is TRBV10-3, the J gene TRBJ2-7; 9 bases are shared with TRBD2. Germline V gives CDR1 ENHRY, CDR2 SYGVKD. This CDR3 is 15 amino acids long. V was pared by 5 bases and J by 5 bases, with 10 bases of the junction left unmatched. The CDR3 loop reads CAISQSRGGFDEQYF. For the CDR3, the DNA is TGTGCCATCAGTCAATCGCGGGGGGGCTTCGACGAGCAGTACTTC.

The CDR3 loop reads CAIRSFIEGDSSYTQYF. The CDR3 nucleotides are TGTGCCATCAGAAGCTTCATTGAAGGCGACAGCAGCTATACGCAGTATTTT. V and J are TRBV10-3 and TRBJ2-3; weak D call: TRBD1 (5 bases). The CDR3 covers 17 residues. CDR1 is ENHRY, CDR2 SYGVKD, per germline. The V end lost 6 bases, the J end lost 7 bases, and 26 bases lay between the germline ends.

CDR3 nucleotide sequence: TGTGCCAGCAGCCAATTAGGGGGAAAAAACATTCAGTACTTC. Its translation is CASSQLGGKNIQYF. V gene TRBV4-2 combines with J gene TRBJ2-4, with a tentative D call TRBD1 (6 bases). Trimming left V 2 bases short and J 4 bases short, with 9 bases between. CDR1 is LGHNA, CDR2 YNFKEQ, per germline. The CDR3 is made up of 14 amino acids.

This clonotype was observed at least ten times. The J gene is TRBJ2-2, the V gene TRBV4-2, with 7 bases fitting TRBD2. Unmatched junction bases numbered 15, after V lost 6 bases and J lost 5 bases. Looked up from germline, CDR1 is LGHNA and CDR2 is YNFKEQ. The CDR3 consists of 17 residues. This CDR3 is CASSMEAGRSATGELFF. The CDR3 DNA follows: TGTGCCAGCAGTATGGAAGCGGGGCGATCAGCGACCGGGGAGCTGTTTTTT.

This clonotype was picked up a small number of times. The chain links TRBV7-9 to TRBJ2-4, with 7 bases identical to TRBD2. This CDR3 has 17 amino acids. The V gene's germline CDR1 is SEHNR and CDR2 FQNEAQ (reference sequence). The V and J ends lost 4 bases and 0 bases, in that order; junction bases with no gene match: 9. The CDR3, as DNA: TGTGCCAGCAGCTATATGATGGGGGGGAAAGCCAAAAACATTCAGTACTTC. This encodes CASSYMMGGKAKNIQYF.

This clonotype was found many times. The chain uses TRBV30 and TRBJ2-3; TRBD2 matches at 9 bases. The V gene's germline CDR1 is GTSNPN and CDR2 SVGIG (reference sequence). This CDR3 contains 17 residues. The V gene end was trimmed by 0 bases and the J gene end by 4 bases; junction bases not matched to a gene: 11. The CDR3 region is CAWSVVAGAPSADTQYF. The CDR3 DNA sequence: TGTGCCTGGAGTGTAGTAGCGGGGGCCCCATCCGCAGATACGCAGTATTTT. The full variable domain, rest sourced from reference TRBV30 and TRBJ2-3, is SQTIHQWPATLVQPVGSPLSLECTVEGTSNPNLYWYRQAAGRGLQLLFYSVGIGQISSEVPQNLSASRPQDRQFILSSKKLLLSDSGFYLCAWSVVAGAPSADTQYFGPGTRLTVL.

The chain carries TRBV10-3 and TRBJ1-2, with D perhaps matching TRBD1 (6 bases). The V end lost 4 bases, the J end lost 4 bases, and 13 bases lay between the germline ends. Germline CDR1 is ENHRY and CDR2 is SYGVKD. The CDR3 sequence is 14 residues long. The CDR3: CAISASGHLYGYTF. The DNA for the CDR3 is TGTGCCATCAGTGCCTCGGGACACCTCTATGGCTACACCTTC.

This clonotype was recorded many times. The chain is built from TRBV4-1 and TRBJ2-2; 8 bases fit TRBD2. V lost 1 base, J lost 3 bases, and 7 bases stayed unmatched. The CDR3 length is 17 residues. Germline loops: CDR1 MGHRA, CDR2 YSYEKL. The CDR3 DNA reads as TGCGCCAGCAGCCAAGGTCCGGGGGGGCGGCACACCGGGGAGCTGTTTTTT. Translated, it gives CASSQGPGGRHTGELFF.

This clonotype was observed at least ten times. The chain has TRBV30 and TRBJ2-3; 8 nucleotides align to TRBD2. The CDR3 has 15 amino acids. V lost 7 bases, J lost 4 bases, and 13 bases stayed unmatched. CDR1 GTSNPN and CDR2 SVGIG come from the germline V gene (reference sequence). The CDR3 sequence: CALAPGSGIADTQYF. The CDR3 DNA follows: TGTGCCTTGGCCCCTGGTAGCGGGATTGCAGATACGCAGTATTTT.

This clonotype has only a few counts. The rearrangement joins TRBV7-2 to TRBJ2-5; D may be TRBD2 (6 bases). The CDR3 consists of 15 residues. With 5 bases removed from V and 9 bases from J, the gap between germline ends came to 22 bases. CDR1 is SGHTA, CDR2 FQGNSA, per germline. CDR3 bases: TGTGCCAGCAGCGGCGGGACGAAGGACGTACGGGCCCAGTACTTC. This gives the protein CASSGGTKDVRAQYF.

This clonotype was counted a few times. The chain joins TRBV7-3 to TRBJ2-5, with TRBD2 matching over 13 bases. V shed 5 bases, J shed 5 bases, and the junction held 8 bases outside the gene matches. The CDR3 covers 16 residues. Germline-derived CDR1 and CDR2 are SGHTA and FQGTGA. The CDR3 region is CASSLGTSGNLETQYF. In DNA, the CDR3 is TGTGCCAGCAGCCTGGGGACTAGCGGGAATTTGGAGACCCAGTACTTC.

This clonotype has just a few counts. The chain is built from TRBV4-2 and TRBJ1-4; D is possibly TRBD1 (6 bases). Between the trimmed V and J ends, which lost 0 bases and 10 bases, there was a span of 21 bases. Germline-derived CDR1 and CDR2 are LGHNA and YNFKEQ. CDR3 size: 17 residues. The DNA for the CDR3 is TGTGCCAGCAGCCAAGACTCGGGCCAGCCATTACAGGGAAAACTGTTTTTT. It translates to CASSQDSGQPLQGKLFF.

A few counts support this clonotype. The chain uses TRBV7-9 and TRBJ2-2; no reliable D call. Looked up from germline, CDR1 is SEHNR and CDR2 is FQNEAQ (reference sequence). V dropped 5 bases and J dropped 6 bases, with 13 bases sitting between them. The CDR3 sequence is 14 residues long. The CDR3 region is CASSLRYQAGELFF. CDR3 DNA sequence: TGTGCCAGCAGCCTCAGGTACCAGGCCGGGGAGCTGTTTTTT.

This clonotype was recorded many times. The chain combines TRBV18 with TRBJ2-3; possible D gene TRBD1, 6 bases. Germline V gene data show CDR1 as KGHSH and CDR2 as LQKENI. The CDR3 sequence is 16 residues long. V was clipped by 0 bases and J by 8 bases, with 18 bases between them. The CDR3 DNA reads TGTGCCAGCTCACCACCCGCCGGGACACTCAGCGTTACGCAGTATTTT. Protein: CASSPPAGTLSVTQYF.

In this sample, this clonotype turned up a few times. V gene TRBV7-2 combines with J gene TRBJ2-3, with 9 bases fitting TRBD2. V gave up 5 bases and J gave up 3 bases; unmatched junction bases: 12. This CDR3 is 17 amino acids long. The germline V gene has CDR1 SGHTA and CDR2 FQGNSA. As DNA, the CDR3 is TGTGCCAGCAGCACCCGCCCTCTAGCGGGACGTACAGATACGCAGTATTTT. The encoded protein is CASSTRPLAGRTDTQYF.